Listed here is a single T cell receptor beta chain. The data were taken from a study of control samples from healthy donors and cancer patients. Germline CDR1 reads LGHDT; CDR2 reads YNNKEL (reference sequence). The CDR3 extends over 15 amino acids. Trimming took 2 bases from V and 6 from J; bases not matched to a gene: 2. Clones were read by immunoSEQ multiplex PCR, and TCRdb kept only the in-frame ones, dropping some. The data contain 120,000 or so clones, 80% to 90% of them singletons. This receptor was taken from a man aged 35 to 55 in good health. Sequenced input: blood. The gene calls are TRBV3-1 (or the pseudogene TRBV3-2) and TRBJ1-4; TRBD1 matches at 11 bases. CDR3 in amino acids: CASSQWTGGYEKLFF. DNA of the CDR3: TGTGCCAGCAGCCAATGGACAGGGGGCTATGAAAAACTGTTTTTT.